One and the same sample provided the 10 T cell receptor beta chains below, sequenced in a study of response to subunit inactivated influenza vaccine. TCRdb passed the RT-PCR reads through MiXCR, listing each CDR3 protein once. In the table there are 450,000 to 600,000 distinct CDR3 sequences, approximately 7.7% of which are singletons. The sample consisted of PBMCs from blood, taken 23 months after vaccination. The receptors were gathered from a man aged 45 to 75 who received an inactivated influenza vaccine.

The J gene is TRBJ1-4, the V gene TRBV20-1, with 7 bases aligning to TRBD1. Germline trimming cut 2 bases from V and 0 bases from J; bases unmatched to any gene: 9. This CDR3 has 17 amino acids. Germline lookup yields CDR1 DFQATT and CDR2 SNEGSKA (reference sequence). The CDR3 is CSARNLRQGSTNEKLFF. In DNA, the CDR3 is TGCAGTGCTAGAAACCTTCGACAGGGTTCAACTAATGAAAAACTGTTTTTT.

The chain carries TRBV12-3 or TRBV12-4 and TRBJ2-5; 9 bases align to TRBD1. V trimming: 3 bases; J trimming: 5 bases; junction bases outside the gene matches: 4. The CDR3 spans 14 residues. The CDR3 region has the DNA TGTGCCAGCAGTTTCCGGGACAGGGTGGAGACCCAGTACTTC. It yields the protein CASSFRDRVETQYF.

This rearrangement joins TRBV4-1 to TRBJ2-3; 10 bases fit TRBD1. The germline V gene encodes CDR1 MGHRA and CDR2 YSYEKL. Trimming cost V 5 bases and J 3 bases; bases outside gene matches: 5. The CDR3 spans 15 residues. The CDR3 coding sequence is TGCGCCAGCAGCGGACAGGGGGAAGGGACAGATACGCAGTATTTT. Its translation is CASSGQGEGTDTQYF.

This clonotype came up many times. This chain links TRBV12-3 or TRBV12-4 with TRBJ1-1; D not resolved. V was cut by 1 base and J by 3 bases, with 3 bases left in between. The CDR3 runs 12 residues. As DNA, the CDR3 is TGTGCCAGCAGTTTAGGGGACACTGAAGCTTTCTTT. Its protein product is CASSLGDTEAFF.

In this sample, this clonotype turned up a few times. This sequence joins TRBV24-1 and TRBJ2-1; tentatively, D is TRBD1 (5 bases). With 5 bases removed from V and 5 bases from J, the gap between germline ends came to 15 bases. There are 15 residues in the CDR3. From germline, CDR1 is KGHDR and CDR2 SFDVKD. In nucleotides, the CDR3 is TGTGCCACCAGTGCTCACAGGTGGAGCAACAATGAGCAGTTCTTC. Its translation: CATSAHRWSNNEQFF.

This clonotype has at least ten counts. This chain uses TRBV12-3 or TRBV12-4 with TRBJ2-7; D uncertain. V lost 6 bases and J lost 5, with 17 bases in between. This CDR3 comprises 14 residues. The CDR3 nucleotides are TGTGCCAGCAGCGCGCTAGGCATAAAGAACGAGCAGTACTTC. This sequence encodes CASSALGIKNEQYF.

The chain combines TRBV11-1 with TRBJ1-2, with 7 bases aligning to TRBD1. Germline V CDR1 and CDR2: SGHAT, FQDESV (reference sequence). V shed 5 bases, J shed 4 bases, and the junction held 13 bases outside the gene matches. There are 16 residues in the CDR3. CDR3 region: CASSPGTVLTSYGYTF. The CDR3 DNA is TGTGCCAGCAGCCCCGGGACAGTCTTAACGTCCTATGGCTACACCTTC.

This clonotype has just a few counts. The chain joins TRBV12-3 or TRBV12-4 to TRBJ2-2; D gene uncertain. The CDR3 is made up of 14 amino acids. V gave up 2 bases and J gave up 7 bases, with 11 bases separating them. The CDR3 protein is CASSLNRQGGELFF. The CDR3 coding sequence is TGTGCCAGCAGTTTAAACCGTCAAGGCGGGGAGCTGTTTTTT.

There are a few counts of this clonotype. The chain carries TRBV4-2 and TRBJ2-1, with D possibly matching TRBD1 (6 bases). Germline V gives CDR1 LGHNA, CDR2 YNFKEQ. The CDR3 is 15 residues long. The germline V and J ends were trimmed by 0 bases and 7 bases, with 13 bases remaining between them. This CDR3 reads CASSQDTRDINEQFF. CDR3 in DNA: TGTGCCAGCAGCCAAGATACCCGGGACATAAATGAGCAGTTCTTC.

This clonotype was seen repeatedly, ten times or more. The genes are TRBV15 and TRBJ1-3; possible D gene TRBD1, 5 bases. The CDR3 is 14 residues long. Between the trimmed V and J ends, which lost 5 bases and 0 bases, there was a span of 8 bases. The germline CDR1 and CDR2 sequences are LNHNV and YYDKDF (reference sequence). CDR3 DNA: TGTGCCACCAGCCGCGACAGCTCTGGAAACACCATATATTTT. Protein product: CATSRDSSGNTIYF.